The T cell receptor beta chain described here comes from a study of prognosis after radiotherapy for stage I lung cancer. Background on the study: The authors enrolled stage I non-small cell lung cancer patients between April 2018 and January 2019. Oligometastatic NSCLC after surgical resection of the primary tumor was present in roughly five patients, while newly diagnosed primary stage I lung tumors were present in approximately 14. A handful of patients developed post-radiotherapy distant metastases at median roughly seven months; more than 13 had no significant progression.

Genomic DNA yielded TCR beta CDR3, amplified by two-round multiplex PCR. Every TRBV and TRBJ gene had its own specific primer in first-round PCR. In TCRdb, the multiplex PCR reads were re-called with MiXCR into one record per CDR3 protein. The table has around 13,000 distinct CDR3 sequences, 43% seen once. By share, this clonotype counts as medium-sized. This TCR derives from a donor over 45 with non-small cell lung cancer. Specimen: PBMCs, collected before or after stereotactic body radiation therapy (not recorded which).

In DNA, the CDR3 is TGTGCCAGCAGCACACAACAGGGGATGAACTACGAGCAGTACTTC. Protein: CASSTQQGMNYEQYF. The genes are TRBV12-3 or TRBV12-4 and TRBJ2-7, with TRBD1 identical over 7 bases. V gave up 6 bases and J gave up 3 bases; unmatched junction bases: 11. The length of the CDR3 is 15 residues.